One T cell receptor (beta chain) is described in this entry. Its specificity is not known. These data belong to a study of cytomegalovirus exposure and HLA in healthy donors. Study-wide results and caveats: The study assumed roughly uniform donor sequencing depth for presence/absence analyses.

The V and J ends lost 4 bases and 2 bases respectively, with 9 bases between them. The V gene's germline CDR1 is SNHLY and CDR2 FYNNEI. The CDR3 consists of 13 residues. 13 Jbeta primers and 60 Vbeta primers were used for the PCR. Produced via immunoSEQ multiplex PCR; TCRdb's table is partial and in-frame only. The sample holds over 100,000 clones, around 8.5% seen once. Sequenced: PBMCs. This TCR was recovered from a man aged 40-50 years in good health and CMV-seronegative. The chain employs TRBV2 and TRBJ2-7; D is possibly TRBD1 (6 bases). The CDR3 DNA follows: TGTGCCAGCAGTGGAACAGGGACCTACGAGCAGTACTTC. It encodes CASSGTGTYEQYF.